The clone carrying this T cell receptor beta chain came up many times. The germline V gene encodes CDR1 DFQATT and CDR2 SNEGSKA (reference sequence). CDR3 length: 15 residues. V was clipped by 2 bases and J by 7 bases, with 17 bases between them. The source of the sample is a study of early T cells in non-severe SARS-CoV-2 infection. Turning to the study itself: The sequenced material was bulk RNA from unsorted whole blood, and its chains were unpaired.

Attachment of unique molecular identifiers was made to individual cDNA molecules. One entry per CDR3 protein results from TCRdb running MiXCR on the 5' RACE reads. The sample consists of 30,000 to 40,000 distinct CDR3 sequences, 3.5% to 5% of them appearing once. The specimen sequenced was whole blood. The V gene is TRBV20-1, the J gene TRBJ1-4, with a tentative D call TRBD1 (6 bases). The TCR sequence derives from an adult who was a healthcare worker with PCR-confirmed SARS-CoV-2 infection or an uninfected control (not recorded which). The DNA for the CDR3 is TGCAGTGCTAGACCCAACAGGGAGCAAGGTGAAAAACTGTTTTTT. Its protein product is CSARPNREQGEKLFF.